This T cell receptor beta chain was captured by sequencing in a study of T cells in Graves' hyperthyroidism and ophthalmopathy. V lost 3 bases, J lost 4 bases, and 4 bases stayed unmatched. Germline V gene data show CDR1 as SGHTA and CDR2 as FQGNSA. The CDR3 sequence is 15 residues long. Amplification of TCR beta CDR3 regions was performed using RNA transcripts as template. The TCR CDR3 first-round RT-PCR relied on the HTBI primer set. From the multiplex PCR reads, TCRdb called clonotypes with MiXCR, one entry per CDR3 protein. This table has some 350,000 distinct CDR3 sequences, 15% to 19% appearing once. In its sample, this clonotype was seen many times.

The chain recombines TRBV7-2 with TRBJ2-1; 9 nucleotides line up with TRBD2. The TCR sequence derives from a woman aged 18-29 years with Graves' hyperthyroidism that later progressed to Graves' ophthalmopathy. Sequencing used blood. The CDR3 DNA reads as TGTGCCAGCAGCTTTAGGACTAGCGAATACAATGAGCAGTTCTTC. Protein: CASSFRTSEYNEQFF.